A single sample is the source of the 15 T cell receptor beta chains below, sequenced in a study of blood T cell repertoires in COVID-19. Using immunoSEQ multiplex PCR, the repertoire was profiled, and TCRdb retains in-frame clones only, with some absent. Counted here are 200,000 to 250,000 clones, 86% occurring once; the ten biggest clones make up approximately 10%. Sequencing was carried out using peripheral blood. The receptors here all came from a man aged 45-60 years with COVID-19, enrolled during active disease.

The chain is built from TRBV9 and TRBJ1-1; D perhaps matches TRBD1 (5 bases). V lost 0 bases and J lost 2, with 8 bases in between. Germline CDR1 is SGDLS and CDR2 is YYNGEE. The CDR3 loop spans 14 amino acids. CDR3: CASSVGGVNTEAFF. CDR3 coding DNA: TGTGCCAGCAGCGTAGGGGGGGTCAACACTGAAGCTTTCTTT.

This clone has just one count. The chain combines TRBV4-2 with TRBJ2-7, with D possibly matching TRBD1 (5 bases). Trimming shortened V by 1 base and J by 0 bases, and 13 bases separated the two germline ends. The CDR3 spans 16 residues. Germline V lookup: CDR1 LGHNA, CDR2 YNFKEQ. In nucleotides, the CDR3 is TGTGCCAGCAGCCAAGGGGTGGGGCTGAGCTCCTACGAGCAGTACTTC. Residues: CASSQGVGLSSYEQYF.

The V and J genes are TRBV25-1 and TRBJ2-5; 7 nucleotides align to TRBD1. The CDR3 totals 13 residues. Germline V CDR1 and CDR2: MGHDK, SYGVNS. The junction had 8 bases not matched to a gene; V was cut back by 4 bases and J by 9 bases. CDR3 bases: TGTGCCAGCAGTGCGAGGGACAGCAGCTCCCAGTACTTC. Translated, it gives CASSARDSSSQYF.

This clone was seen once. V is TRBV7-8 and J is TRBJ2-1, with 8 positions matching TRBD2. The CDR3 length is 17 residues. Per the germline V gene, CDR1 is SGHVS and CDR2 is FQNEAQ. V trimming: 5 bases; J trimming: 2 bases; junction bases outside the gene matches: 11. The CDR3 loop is CASSPKRTSGPYNEQFF. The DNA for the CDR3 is TGTGCCAGCAGCCCCAAGAGAACTAGCGGCCCCTACAATGAGCAGTTCTTC. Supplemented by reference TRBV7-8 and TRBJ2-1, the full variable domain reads GAGVSQSPRYKVAKRGQDVALRCDPISGHVSLFWYQQALGQGPEFLTYFQNEAQLDKSGLPSDRFFAERPEGSVSTLKIQRTQQEDSAVYLCASSPKRTSGPYNEQFFGPGTRLTVL.

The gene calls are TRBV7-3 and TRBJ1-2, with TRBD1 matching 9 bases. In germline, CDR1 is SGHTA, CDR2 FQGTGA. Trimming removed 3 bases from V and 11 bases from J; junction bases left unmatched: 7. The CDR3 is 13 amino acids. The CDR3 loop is CASSFGQGQTYTF. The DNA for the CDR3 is TGTGCCAGCAGCTTCGGACAGGGGCAGACTTACACCTTC.

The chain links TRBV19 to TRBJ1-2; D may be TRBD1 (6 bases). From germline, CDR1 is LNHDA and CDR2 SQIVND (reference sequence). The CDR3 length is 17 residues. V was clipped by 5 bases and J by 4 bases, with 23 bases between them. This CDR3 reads CASSPQRAGALSYGYTF. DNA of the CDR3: TGTGCCAGTAGTCCACAACGGGCAGGGGCGCTGTCCTATGGCTACACCTTC.

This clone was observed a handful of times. This CDR3 is CASSFRSGGRETQYF. The CDR3 nucleotides read TGTGCCAGCAGCTTTAGGAGCGGGGGCCGGGAGACCCAGTACTTC. The chain is built from TRBV11-1 and TRBJ2-5; 8 bases fit TRBD2. Per germline, CDR1 SGHAT and CDR2 FQDESV (reference sequence). The CDR3 length is 15 residues. Trimming removed 3 bases from V and 5 bases from J; junction bases left unmatched: 8.

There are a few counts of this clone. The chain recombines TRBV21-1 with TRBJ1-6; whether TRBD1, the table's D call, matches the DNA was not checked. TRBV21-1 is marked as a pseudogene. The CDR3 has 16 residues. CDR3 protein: CASSKKGKQTNSPLHF. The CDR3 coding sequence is TGTGCCAGCAGCAAAAAAGGAAAACAGACTAATTCACCCCTCCACTTT.

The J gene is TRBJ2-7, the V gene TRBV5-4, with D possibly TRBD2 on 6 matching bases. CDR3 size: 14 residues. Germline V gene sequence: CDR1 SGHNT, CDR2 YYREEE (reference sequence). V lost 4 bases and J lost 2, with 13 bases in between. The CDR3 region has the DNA TGTGCCAGCAGCGGGGGGTCGACAGCCTACGAGCAGTACTTC. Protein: CASSGGSTAYEQYF.

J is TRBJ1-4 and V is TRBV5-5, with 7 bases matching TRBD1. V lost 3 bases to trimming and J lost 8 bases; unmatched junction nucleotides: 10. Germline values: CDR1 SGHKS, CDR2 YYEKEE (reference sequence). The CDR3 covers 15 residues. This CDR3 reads CASSYLDREYEKLFF. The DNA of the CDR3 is TGTGCCAGCAGCTACTTAGACAGGGAGTACGAAAAACTGTTTTTT.

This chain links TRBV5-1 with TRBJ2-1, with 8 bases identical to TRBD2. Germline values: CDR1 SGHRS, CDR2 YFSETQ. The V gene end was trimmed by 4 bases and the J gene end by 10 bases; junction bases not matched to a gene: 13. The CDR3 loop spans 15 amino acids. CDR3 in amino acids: CASSAVGAGGREQFF. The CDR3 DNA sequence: TGCGCCAGCAGCGCGGTCGGGGCGGGAGGTCGCGAGCAGTTCTTC.

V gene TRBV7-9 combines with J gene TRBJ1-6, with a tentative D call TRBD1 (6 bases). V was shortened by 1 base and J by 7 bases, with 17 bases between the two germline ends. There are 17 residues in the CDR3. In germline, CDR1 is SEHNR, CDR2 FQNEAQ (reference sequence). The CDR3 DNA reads TGTGCCAGCAGCTTAGATAACAGGGCTGGGCAGAATTCACCCCTCCACTTT. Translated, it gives CASSLDNRAGQNSPLHF.

The CDR3 nucleotides read TGTGCCAGCAGCCAAACAGGGGGCTCTGGCTACACCTTC. Its protein product is CASSQTGGSGYTF. This sequence joins TRBV3-1 (or the pseudogene TRBV3-2) and TRBJ1-2; 9 bases line up with TRBD1. The CDR3 contains 13 residues. Per germline, CDR1 LGHDT and CDR2 YNNKEL (reference sequence). V trimming: 2 bases; J trimming: 7 bases; junction bases outside the gene matches: 2.

The DNA for the CDR3 is TGTGCCAGCAGCGCACAGGGGGCTTTGGACACTGAAGCTTTCTTT. Protein sequence: CASSAQGALDTEAFF. The V and J genes are TRBV9 and TRBJ1-1; TRBD1 matches 9 bases. This CDR3 has 15 residues. The germline gives CDR1 SGDLS, CDR2 YYNGEE. The J segment lost 3 bases and the V segment lost 3 bases, leaving 6 bases of the junction unmatched.

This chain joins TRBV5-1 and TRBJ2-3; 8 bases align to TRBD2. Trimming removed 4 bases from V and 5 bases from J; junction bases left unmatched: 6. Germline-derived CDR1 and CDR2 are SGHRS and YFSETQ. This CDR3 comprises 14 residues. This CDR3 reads CASSGGGPGDTQYF. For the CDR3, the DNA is TGCGCCAGCAGCGGCGGGGGGCCGGGAGATACGCAGTATTTT.